One and the same sample provided the 32 T cell receptor beta chains below, sequenced in a study of early T cells in non-severe SARS-CoV-2 infection. Each CDR3 protein is one row after TCRdb ran MiXCR on the 5' RACE reads. The sample has about 28,000 distinct CDR3 sequences, about 4.6% seen once. Sequencing was performed on whole blood, taken at baseline. Receptor source: an adult who was a healthcare worker with PCR-confirmed SARS-CoV-2 infection or an uninfected control (not recorded which).

This clonotype was picked up many times. The chain joins TRBV29-1 to TRBJ2-5; 11 bases map to TRBD2. CDR1 is SQVTM, CDR2 ANQGSEA, per germline. V was clipped by 0 bases and J by 5 bases; unmatched bases: 8. The CDR3 loop spans 16 amino acids. For the CDR3, the DNA is TGCAGCGTTGAAGAAGGCACTAGCGGGGGAGGCGAGACCCAGTACTTC. This encodes CSVEEGTSGGGETQYF.

The table lists this clonotype with many counts. The chain carries TRBV7-6 and TRBJ2-2; 7 bases map to TRBD2. Germline CDR1 reads SGHVS; CDR2 reads FNYEAQ. The ends lost 5 bases at V and 3 bases at J; junction bases unmatched: 6. The CDR3 totals 15 residues. The CDR3 DNA reads TGTGCCAGCAGCCACGGCGGGAGCTACACCGGGGAGCTGTTTTTT. Translated: CASSHGGSYTGELFF. The whole variable domain, remainder taken from reference TRBV7-6 and TRBJ2-2, is GAGVSQSPRYKVTKRGQDVALRCDPISGHVSLYWYRQALGQGPEFLTYFNYEAQQDKSGLPNDRFSAERPEGSISTLTIQRTEQRDSAMYRCASSHGGSYTGELFFGEGSRLTVL.

This clonotype was seen more than once but under ten times. The CDR3 region is CATRGNTEAFF. DNA for the CDR3: TGTGCCACCAGGGGCAACACTGAAGCTTTCTTT. The gene calls are TRBV24-1 and TRBJ1-1; D is uncertain. Trimming removed 7 bases at V and 2 bases at J, with 4 bases between. Per the germline V gene, CDR1 is KGHDR and CDR2 is SFDVKD. The CDR3 runs to 11 residues.

This clonotype was counted at least ten times. The chain carries TRBV11-2 and TRBJ2-1, with TRBD2 matching 14 bases. Germline CDR1 reads SGHAT; CDR2 reads FQNNGV. Trimming at V came to 3 bases and at J to 0 bases, leaving 1 base not matched to a gene. The CDR3 covers 17 residues. CDR3 nucleotides: TGTGCCAGCAGCTTTGGGACTAGCGGGAGCTCCTACAATGAGCAGTTCTTC. Protein: CASSFGTSGSSYNEQFF.

Ten or more counts support this clonotype. This chain joins TRBV18 and TRBJ2-4; D is perhaps TRBD2 (5 bases). V was trimmed by 6 bases and J by 0 bases, leaving 12 bases between them. CDR1 and CDR2 from the germline V gene are KGHSH and LQKENI. This CDR3 has 15 residues. The CDR3 region is CASSSQAGAKNIQYF. DNA of the CDR3: TGTGCCAGCTCCAGTCAGGCGGGAGCCAAAAACATTCAGTACTTC.

In this sample, this clonotype turned up many times. The chain combines TRBV10-3 with TRBJ2-7, with TRBD1 matching over 7 bases. The CDR3 extends over 14 amino acids. CDR1 is ENHRY and CDR2 is SYGVKD in the germline V gene. The V and J ends lost 6 bases and 3 bases, in that order; junction bases with no gene match: 8. CDR3 DNA sequence: TGTGCCATCAGCCCCCGGGACAGTGACTACGAGCAGTACTTC. It specifies CAISPRDSDYEQYF.

This clonotype appeared many times. The chain uses TRBV5-1 and TRBJ2-3; TRBD2 aligns across 9 bases. Germline V gene data show CDR1 as SGHRS and CDR2 as YFSETQ. The CDR3 runs 19 residues. V was clipped by 4 bases and J by 1 base; unmatched bases: 16. CDR3 coding DNA: TGCGCCAGCAGCCGGATTGAGCTAGCGGGGAATACCGGCACAGATACGCAGTATTTT. It yields the protein CASSRIELAGNTGTDTQYF. Supplemented by reference TRBV5-1 and TRBJ2-3, the full variable domain reads KAGVTQTPRYLIKTRGQQVTLSCSPISGHRSVSWYQQTPGQGLQFLFEYFSETQRNKGNFPGRFSGRQFSNSRSEMNVSTLELGDSALYLCASSRIELAGNTGTDTQYFGPGTRLTVL.

This clonotype was recorded at least ten times. The chain employs TRBV7-3 and TRBJ2-5, with D hard to call. Between the trimmed V and J ends, which lost 5 bases and 1 base, there was a span of 8 bases. In germline, CDR1 is SGHTA, CDR2 FQGTGA. The CDR3 sequence is 13 residues long. The CDR3 protein is CASSPYAQETQYF. The DNA of the CDR3 is TGTGCCAGCAGCCCTTACGCCCAAGAGACCCAGTACTTC. Full variable domain (outside the CDR3, taken from reference TRBV7-3 and TRBJ2-5): GAGVSQTPSNKVTEKGKYVELRCDPISGHTALYWYRQSLGQGPEFLIYFQGTGAADDSGLPNDRFFAVRPEGSVSTLKIQRTERGDSAVYLCASSPYAQETQYFGPGTRLLVL.

This clonotype is medium-sized by share. The J gene is TRBJ2-1, the V gene TRBV24-1, with D hard to call. V lost 5 bases, J lost 11 bases, and 9 bases lay in between. CDR1 and CDR2 (germline): KGHDR, SFDVKD. The CDR3 sequence is 11 residues long. CDR3 amino acids: CATSARDQQFF. The CDR3 nucleotides read TGTGCCACCAGTGCCCGAGACCAGCAGTTCTTC.

The chain employs TRBV11-2 and TRBJ2-7; the match to TRBD1 covers 7 bases. Losses at the gene ends were 2 bases for V and 5 bases for J; bases not matched to a gene: 3. CDR1 SGHAT and CDR2 FQNNGV come from the germline V gene. The CDR3 extends over 13 amino acids. The CDR3 DNA reads as TGTGCCAGCAGCTTAAGGGGGCTAAACGAGCAGTACTTC. This encodes CASSLRGLNEQYF.

This clonotype appeared a few times. The chain couples TRBV12-3 or TRBV12-4 to TRBJ2-5; either TRBD1 or TRBD2 may fit D (6 bases each). The CDR3 is 14 residues long. Trimming took 7 bases from V and 5 from J, leaving 17 bases between them. This CDR3 is CASNVGLQGETQYF. In DNA form, the CDR3 reads TGTGCCAGCAATGTGGGACTCCAGGGGGAGACCCAGTACTTC.

The J gene is TRBJ1-5, the V gene TRBV4-1, with a tentative D call TRBD1 (6 bases). Germline loops: CDR1 MGHRA, CDR2 YSYEKL. Trimming took 1 base from V and 7 from J, leaving 17 bases between them. The CDR3 runs to 16 residues. In DNA form, the CDR3 reads TGCGCCAGCAGCCAAGCTCCGGGGGCGGAAAACCAGCCCCAGCATTTT. This codes for CASSQAPGAENQPQHF.

The sample holds a few counts of this clonotype. The rearrangement uses TRBV21-1 and TRBJ1-1; whether TRBD1, the table's D call, matches the DNA was not checked. TRBV21-1 is a pseudogene segment. CDR3 size: 14 residues. CDR3 residues: CASSKGTTATEAFF. In nucleotides, the CDR3 is TGTGCCAGCAGCAAGGGGACCACCGCCACTGAAGCTTTCTTT.

This clonotype showed up many times. The chain is built from TRBV12-3 or TRBV12-4 and TRBJ2-3; D ambiguous. V gave up 5 bases and J gave up 7 bases, with 10 bases separating them. The CDR3 has 12 amino acids. In DNA form, the CDR3 reads TGTGCCAGCAGTCAATCACAGAATACGCAGTATTTT. It specifies CASSQSQNTQYF.

By share, this clonotype ranks as medium-sized. This chain links TRBV5-5 with TRBJ1-6; tentatively, D is TRBD1 (6 bases). The CDR3 consists of 15 residues. Germline-derived CDR1 and CDR2 are SGHKS and YYEKEE (reference sequence). The V end was cut by 0 bases, the J end by 7 bases, with 11 bases between. In nucleotides, the CDR3 is TGTGCCAGCAGCTTGGACAGGGCGGGAAATTCACCCCTCCACTTT. This sequence encodes CASSLDRAGNSPLHF.

This clonotype occurred many times. This rearrangement joins TRBV11-2 to TRBJ1-3; 7 positions match TRBD1. Germline assignment: CDR1 SGHAT and CDR2 FQNNGV. This CDR3 is built from 15 residues. V lost 3 bases, J lost 0 bases, and 2 bases stayed unmatched. This CDR3 reads CASSFRQGSGNTIYF. In nucleotides, the CDR3 is TGTGCCAGCAGCTTTAGACAGGGCTCTGGAAACACCATATATTTT.

This clonotype was detected many times. V gene TRBV6-2 or TRBV6-3 combines with J gene TRBJ1-2, with D maybe TRBD1 (5 bases). Germline loops: CDR1 MNHEY, CDR2 SVGEGT. This CDR3 contains 14 residues. Trimming took 2 bases from V and 5 from J, leaving 12 bases between them. CDR3 in amino acids: CASSYIQENYGYTF. CDR3 DNA sequence: TGTGCCAGCAGTTACATACAGGAAAATTATGGCTACACCTTC.

This clonotype showed up many times. This chain uses TRBV6-2 or TRBV6-3 with TRBJ2-2; TRBD2 matches at 7 bases. The junction had 19 bases not matched to a gene; V was cut back by 6 bases and J by 0 bases. Germline V gene lookup returns CDR1 MNHEY and CDR2 SVGEGT. CDR3 length: 20 amino acids. CDR3 in amino acids: CASSGPGGSRGPANTGELFF. DNA of the CDR3: TGTGCCAGCAGCGGGCCGGGGGGATCGAGGGGCCCCGCGAACACCGGGGAGCTGTTTTTT.

This clonotype was counted many times. V usage is TRBV2 and J usage is TRBJ2-1, with 10 bases lining up with TRBD1. This CDR3 is built from 15 residues. Germline CDR1 reads SNHLY; CDR2 reads FYNNEI. Unmatched junction bases numbered 3, after V lost 4 bases and J lost 3 bases. CDR3 DNA sequence: TGTGCCAGCAGTGGAGACAGGGGGCTCTACAATGAGCAGTTCTTC. Its translation is CASSGDRGLYNEQFF.

This clonotype was picked up many times. The rearrangement joins TRBV19 to TRBJ1-4; D is undetermined. The germline CDR1 and CDR2 sequences are LNHDA and SQIVND (reference sequence). The ends were cut back, 6 bases at V and 0 bases at J, with 8 bases in the middle. CDR3 length: 14 residues. The chain's CDR3 is CASSARATNEKLFF. CDR3 in DNA: TGTGCCAGTAGCGCAAGAGCAACTAATGAAAAACTGTTTTTT.

This clonotype was found many times. This chain uses TRBV27 with TRBJ2-7; D perhaps matches TRBD2 (7 bases). V was clipped by 2 bases and J by 7 bases, with 18 bases between them. Germline lookup yields CDR1 MNHEY and CDR2 SMNVEV (reference sequence). This CDR3 is 15 amino acids long. The CDR3 here is CASSLAGATTWEQYF. CDR3 in DNA: TGTGCCAGCAGTTTAGCGGGGGCCACTACGTGGGAGCAGTACTTC.

This clonotype was picked up many times. The chain is built from TRBV2 and TRBJ2-7; D gene ambiguous. Germline lookup yields CDR1 SNHLY and CDR2 FYNNEI. The CDR3 extends over 13 amino acids. V gave up 9 bases and J gave up 6 bases, with 18 bases separating them. The CDR3 sequence: CASAASAHAEQYF. DNA for the CDR3: TGTGCCAGTGCAGCGTCGGCGCATGCCGAGCAGTACTTC.

This chain uses TRBV28 with TRBJ1-6; D gene unclear. Trimming removed 5 bases at V and 0 bases at J, with 8 bases between. Germline loops: CDR1 MDHEN, CDR2 SYDVKM. The CDR3 has 15 amino acids. The CDR3 loop reads CASSLRISYNSPLHF. The CDR3 DNA follows: TGTGCCAGCAGTCTCAGGATCTCCTATAATTCACCCCTCCACTTT.

This clonotype was detected ten times or more. The chain joins TRBV2 to TRBJ2-5, with 8 bases identical to TRBD2. The ends lost 0 bases at V and 5 bases at J; junction bases unmatched: 11. This CDR3 is built from 17 residues. Germline CDR1 reads SNHLY; CDR2 reads FYNNEI. CDR3 residues: CASSEARGGGSLETQYF. In nucleotides, the CDR3 is TGTGCCAGCAGTGAAGCGCGGGGCGGGGGGTCCTTGGAGACCCAGTACTTC.

This clonotype was seen ten or more times. The J gene is TRBJ1-5, the V gene TRBV2; 7 nucleotides match TRBD1. CDR1 and CDR2 from the germline V gene are SNHLY and FYNNEI. This CDR3 comprises 16 residues. Trimming at V came to 10 bases and at J to 3 bases, leaving 15 bases not matched to a gene. CDR3 sequence: CATPDREWSPNQPQHF. Written as DNA, the CDR3 is TGTGCCACACCAGACAGGGAATGGAGCCCCAATCAGCCCCAGCATTTT. Complete variable domain (other parts from reference TRBV2 and TRBJ1-5): EPEVTQTPSHQVTQMGQEVILRCVPISNHLYFYWYRQILGQKVEFLVSFYNNEISEKSEIFDDQFSVERPDGSNFTLKIRSTKLEDSAMYFCATPDREWSPNQPQHFGDGTRLSIL.

This clonotype was found many times. V gene TRBV15 combines with J gene TRBJ1-1, with 7 bases fitting TRBD1. The CDR3 consists of 16 residues. The junction had 5 bases not matched to a gene; V was cut back by 1 base and J by 0 bases. Per germline, CDR1 LNHNV and CDR2 YYDKDF (reference sequence). CDR3 DNA sequence: TGTGCCACCAGCAGAGGATCGACAGGGATGAACACTGAAGCTTTCTTT. The encoded protein is CATSRGSTGMNTEAFF. The entire variable domain, with the rest obtained from reference TRBV15 and TRBJ1-1, is as follows: DAMVIQNPRYQVTQFGKPVTLSCSQTLNHNVMYWYQQKSSQAPKLLFHYYDKDFNNEADTPDNFQSRRPNTSFCFLDIRSPGLGDTAMYLCATSRGSTGMNTEAFFGQGTRLTVV.

V and J are TRBV24-1 and TRBJ2-3; the D gene is possibly TRBD1 (5 bases). CDR1 and CDR2 (germline): KGHDR, SFDVKD. The CDR3 is 13 residues long. Trimming removed 6 bases at V and 2 bases at J, with 8 bases between. The CDR3 protein is CATSSTVTDTQYF. The CDR3 bases are TGTGCCACCAGTTCGACAGTCACAGATACGCAGTATTTT.

This clonotype was observed at least ten times. The chain is built from TRBV29-1 and TRBJ1-1; a weak D match, TRBD1 (5 bases). The CDR3 is 12 residues long. Germline CDR1 reads SQVTM; CDR2 reads ANQGSEA. V lost 3 bases to trimming and J lost 5 bases, with 10 bases between them. This CDR3 is CSVDGGWTEAFF. The CDR3 region has the DNA TGCAGCGTTGATGGGGGATGGACTGAAGCTTTCTTT.

At least ten counts were recorded for this clonotype. The rearrangement uses TRBV18 and TRBJ1-4; D remains unclear. Between the trimmed V and J ends, which lost 7 bases and 0 bases, there was a span of 12 bases. This CDR3 region has 15 residues. Germline-derived CDR1 and CDR2 are KGHSH and LQKENI. CDR3 in DNA: TGTGCCAGCTTCCCAAGCGGTTCAACTAATGAAAAACTGTTTTTT. Its translation: CASFPSGSTNEKLFF.

In this sample, this clonotype turned up many times. The chain has TRBV6-2 or TRBV6-3 and TRBJ1-1; 7 nucleotides agree with TRBD1. Germline-derived CDR1 and CDR2 are MNHEY and SVGEGT. This CDR3 is 15 amino acids long. V shed 2 bases and J 3 bases; nucleotides not matched to a gene: 6. For the CDR3, the DNA is TGTGCCAGCAGTTACCAGGGAGGGGGCTACACTGAAGCTTTCTTT. This sequence encodes CASSYQGGGYTEAFF.

This clonotype has at least ten counts. V gene TRBV6-5 combines with J gene TRBJ2-3, with 8 bases that match TRBD2. V gave up 4 bases and J gave up 2 bases; unmatched junction bases: 5. CDR1 is MNHEY, CDR2 SVGAGI, per germline. There are 15 residues in the CDR3. The CDR3 nucleotides are TGTGCCAGCAGTTTACTAGCGGAAATCACAGATACGCAGTATTTT. Translation: CASSLLAEITDTQYF.

This clonotype was observed at least ten times. This rearrangement joins TRBV6-5 to TRBJ2-3; 9 bases are shared with TRBD1. The V and J ends lost 4 bases and 5 bases, in that order; junction bases with no gene match: 4. This CDR3 region has 14 residues. Germline V gives CDR1 MNHEY, CDR2 SVGAGI. The DNA of the CDR3 is TGTGCCAGCAGTTCACAGGGGGCGGGAGATACGCAGTATTTT. Amino acids: CASSSQGAGDTQYF.